Following are 21 T cell receptor beta chains from one sample sequenced in a study of T cell changes during pregnancy in multiple sclerosis. Profiled with immunoSEQ multiplex PCR; TCRdb holds only in-frame clones, not every one. This table has tens of thousands of clones, 93% appearing once. The specimen comprised CD8+ T cells from peripheral blood mononuclear cells, sampled after pregnancy. The receptors were sampled from a female donor with multiple sclerosis, enrolled in a pregnancy study.

The chain employs TRBV2 and TRBJ2-5, with D maybe TRBD2 (7 bases). Trimming shortened V by 11 bases and J by 4 bases, and 14 bases separated the two germline ends. The CDR3 has 12 amino acids. Germline CDR1 and CDR2: SNHLY and FYNNEI. CDR3 coding DNA: TGTGCCGCCCTCGGGGGGCGAGAGACCCAGTACTTC. Its protein is CAALGGRETQYF.

This clone showed up just once. This chain joins TRBV5-1 and TRBJ1-1; no clear D. The CDR3 sequence is 15 residues long. CDR1 is SGHRS, CDR2 YFSETQ, per germline. Deletions cut 7 bases from V and 3 bases from J, with 19 bases between. CDR3 DNA: TGCGCCAGCCGGGGTGATGAGGGATGGGACACTGAAGCTTTCTTT. Its translation is CASRGDEGWDTEAFF. Filled out from reference TRBV5-1 and TRBJ1-1, the complete variable domain reads KAGVTQTPRYLIKTRGQQVTLSCSPISGHRSVSWYQQTPGQGLQFLFEYFSETQRNKGNFPGRFSGRQFSNSRSEMNVSTLELGDSALYLCASRGDEGWDTEAFFGQGTRLTVV.

This chain connects TRBV6-4 to TRBJ2-7; the match to TRBD2 covers 10 bases. CDR3 length equals 16 residues. Germline V gene sequence: CDR1 MRHNA, CDR2 SNTAGT. After removal of 7 bases from V and 3 bases from J, the junction contained 12 bases not matched to a gene. CDR3 coding DNA: TGTGCCAGCACCTTACCGCTAGCGGGGGACTACTACGAGCAGTACTTC. Amino acids: CASTLPLAGDYYEQYF.

The rearrangement uses TRBV5-5 and TRBJ1-5, with a tentative D call TRBD1 (5 bases). The CDR3 is 14 amino acids. Trimming stripped 0 bases from V and 4 bases from J, with 8 bases between. Germline CDR1 is SGHKS and CDR2 is YYEKEE (reference sequence). The CDR3 DNA reads as TGTGCCAGCAGCTTGGAGGGGTTGAATCAGCCCCAGCATTTT. Translating gives CASSLEGLNQPQHF. Using reference TRBV5-5 and TRBJ1-5 for the parts outside the CDR3, the full variable domain is DAGVTQSPTHLIKTRGQQVTLRCSPISGHKSVSWYQQVLGQGPQFIFQYYEKEERGRGNFPDRFSARQFPNYSSELNVNALLLGDSALYLCASSLEGLNQPQHFGDGTRLSIL.

This chain joins TRBV4-1 and TRBJ2-2, with a weak D call TRBD2 (6 bases). From germline, CDR1 is MGHRA and CDR2 YSYEKL. There are 17 residues in the CDR3. V was cut by 7 bases and J by 1 base, with 19 bases left in between. CDR3 residues: CASTLRKAAGNTGELFF. The CDR3 DNA reads TGCGCCAGCACGCTCCGGAAGGCAGCGGGGAACACCGGGGAGCTGTTTTTT.

The chain couples TRBV14 to TRBJ2-1; TRBD2 agrees at 13 bases. This CDR3 is 16 amino acids long. Germline V lookup: CDR1 SGHDN, CDR2 FVKESK. Unmatched junction bases numbered 7, after V lost 2 bases and J lost 9 bases. CDR3 protein: CASSQRTSGSGGEQFF. The CDR3 DNA is TGTGCCAGCAGCCAACGGACTAGCGGGAGTGGGGGTGAGCAGTTCTTC.

The chain uses TRBV29-1 and TRBJ2-1; TRBD2 matches 15 bases. J was trimmed by 5 bases and V by 4 bases; bases with no gene match: 9. CDR1 and CDR2 from the germline V gene are SQVTM and ANQGSEA. The CDR3 extends over 17 amino acids. In DNA, the CDR3 is TGCAGCGTTGCCGGACTAGCGGGAGGGCCTTTCCACAATGAGCAGTTCTTC. This sequence encodes CSVAGLAGGPFHNEQFF.

The chain has TRBV19 and TRBJ2-7; D may be TRBD2 (5 bases). The germline V and J ends were trimmed by 3 bases and 6 bases, with 12 bases remaining between them. The germline V gene encodes CDR1 LNHDA and CDR2 SQIVND (reference sequence). The CDR3 has 13 residues. CDR3 DNA sequence: TGTGCCAGTAGTATCGGCCTAGCCGTCGAGCAGTACTTC. Encoded protein: CASSIGLAVEQYF.

This chain connects TRBV7-9 to TRBJ2-1; D is ambiguous. The germline gives CDR1 SEHNR, CDR2 FQNEAQ (reference sequence). The CDR3 consists of 15 residues. V was shortened by 8 bases and J by 0 bases, with 14 bases between the two germline ends. Here the CDR3 reads CASAAEPSSYNEQFF. As DNA, the CDR3 is TGTGCCAGCGCTGCGGAACCGAGCTCCTACAATGAGCAGTTCTTC. The entire variable domain, with the rest obtained from reference TRBV7-9 and TRBJ2-1, is as follows: DTGVSQNPRHKITKRGQNVTFRCDPISEHNRLYWYRQTLGQGPEFLTYFQNEAQLEKSRLLSDRFSAERPKGSFSTLEIQRTEQGDSAMYLCASAAEPSSYNEQFFGPGTRLTVL.

The chain employs TRBV25-1 and TRBJ1-1; a possible D gene is TRBD1 (5 bases). With 5 bases removed from V and 7 bases from J, the gap between germline ends came to 8 bases. The CDR3 contains 11 residues. Germline V gives CDR1 MGHDK, CDR2 SYGVNS. The CDR3 region has the DNA TGTGCCAGCAGTATTGACAGTGAAGCTTTCTTT. Its translation: CASSIDSEAFF. Complete variable domain (other parts from reference TRBV25-1 and TRBJ1-1): EADIYQTPRYLVIGTGKKITLECSQTMGHDKMYWYQQDPGMELHLIHYSYGVNSTEKGDLSSESTVSRIRTEHFPLTLESARPSHTSQYLCASSIDSEAFFGQGTRLTVV.

The rearrangement joins TRBV19 to TRBJ1-2; 8 bases line up with TRBD1. Germline V gene sequence: CDR1 LNHDA, CDR2 SQIVND (reference sequence). Unmatched junction bases numbered 7, after V lost 6 bases and J lost 4 bases. The CDR3 loop spans 14 amino acids. The CDR3 reads CASSVQGAPYGYTF. The CDR3 DNA reads TGTGCCAGTAGCGTTCAGGGGGCCCCCTATGGCTACACCTTC.

The chain has TRBV10-1 and TRBJ2-1; 10 bases are a match to TRBD2. In germline, CDR1 is WNHNN, CDR2 SYGVQD (reference sequence). CDR3 length: 13 amino acids. V shed 3 bases, J shed 9 bases, and the junction held 2 bases outside the gene matches. CDR3 residues: CASSDPSGGEQFF. The DNA of the CDR3 is TGCGCCAGCAGTGATCCTAGCGGGGGTGAGCAGTTCTTC.

This chain links TRBV19 with TRBJ2-7; 9 nucleotides agree with TRBD1. Germline trimming cut 6 bases from V and 5 bases from J; bases unmatched to any gene: 8. Germline CDR1 and CDR2: LNHDA and SQIVND (reference sequence). This CDR3 comprises 14 residues. The CDR3 DNA follows: TGTGCCAGTAGCAGAAAGGGACAGGGCCACGAGCAGTACTTC. This translates into CASSRKGQGHEQYF.

V and J are TRBV7-2 and TRBJ2-2; 7 bases match TRBD1. The J segment lost 4 bases and the V segment lost 2 bases, leaving 10 bases of the junction unmatched. CDR3 length equals 17 residues. Looked up from germline, CDR1 is SGHTA and CDR2 is FQGNSA. CDR3 sequence (DNA): TGTGCCAGCAGCTTATATCGGGGACAGAGTTTCACCGGGGAGCTGTTTTTT. Residues: CASSLYRGQSFTGELFF.

The chain is built from TRBV10-3 and TRBJ1-5, with D tentatively TRBD1 (6 bases). Per germline, CDR1 ENHRY and CDR2 SYGVKD. V dropped 10 bases and J dropped 4 bases, with 11 bases sitting between them. There are 12 residues in the CDR3. The CDR3 DNA follows: TGTGCCACCCGAACAGGGAATCAGCCCCAGCATTTT. This sequence encodes CATRTGNQPQHF.

V is TRBV27 and J is TRBJ1-4, with 8 bases that match TRBD1. V lost 2 bases to trimming and J lost 8 bases; unmatched junction nucleotides: 7. Germline loops: CDR1 MNHEY, CDR2 SMNVEV (reference sequence). The CDR3 sequence is 15 residues long. CDR3 sequence: CASSLVPDRVEKLFF. CDR3 nucleotides: TGTGCCAGCAGTTTAGTCCCGGACAGGGTCGAAAAACTGTTTTTT.

The chain links TRBV7-6 to TRBJ1-1, with D unclear. The germline V gene has CDR1 SGHVS and CDR2 FNYEAQ. Between the trimmed V and J ends, which lost 0 bases and 1 base, there was a span of 9 bases. This CDR3 has 15 residues. The CDR3 DNA reads as TGTGCCAGCAGCTTAGCGCAGGACTCGAACACTGAAGCTTTCTTT. Translated, it gives CASSLAQDSNTEAFF.

The chain joins TRBV27 to TRBJ2-7; 14 nucleotides line up with TRBD2. The trim removed 4 bases at V and 7 bases at J, leaving 3 bases unmatched. The CDR3 totals 14 residues. Germline V CDR1 and CDR2: MNHEY, SMNVEV (reference sequence). The CDR3 here is CASSSGLAGVEQYF. Written as DNA, the CDR3 is TGTGCCAGCAGTTCGGGACTAGCGGGAGTGGAGCAGTACTTC.

The chain combines TRBV7-2 with TRBJ2-7; 10 positions agree with TRBD2. CDR1 is SGHTA, CDR2 FQGNSA, per germline. CDR3 length: 14 residues. V dropped 3 bases and J dropped 4; count of bases not matched to a gene: 3. The chain's CDR3 is CASSFSGGEYEQYF. For the CDR3, the DNA is TGTGCCAGCAGCTTCAGCGGGGGGGAGTACGAGCAGTACTTC.

The rearrangement links TRBV5-4 to TRBJ1-2, with a possible D match to TRBD1 (6 bases). The germline V gene encodes CDR1 SGHNT and CDR2 YYREEE (reference sequence). Trimming took 5 bases from V and 4 from J, leaving 9 bases between them. This CDR3 has 12 residues. CDR3 DNA: TGTGCCAGCAGGACAGGTACCTATGGCTACACCTTC. This codes for CASRTGTYGYTF.

V and J are TRBV29-1 and TRBJ2-7; a weak D match, TRBD1 (5 bases). CDR1 is SQVTM and CDR2 is ANQGSEA in the germline V gene. The CDR3 spans 13 residues. V gave up 2 bases and J gave up 4 bases, with 12 bases separating them. Here the CDR3 reads CSVEWQGGYEQYF. The CDR3 bases are TGCAGCGTTGAATGGCAGGGCGGTTACGAGCAGTACTTC.